Listed below are T cell receptor beta chains from one sample, sequenced in a study of shared clonotypes between healthy human individuals. Profiling relied on immunoSEQ multiplex PCR, and the TCRdb table lists in-frame clones only, not all of them. Of some 2,000,000 clones listed, approximately 94% are singletons. Sequenced sample: naive CD8+ T cells sorted from blood. These receptors came from a young man in good health. Each CDR3 is given with its conserved first and last residue. D genes are given only for firm matches. Where a row states a size, it is once, few, many or the class of an expanded clone; other rows omit it.

J gene | V gene | clone size | D gene | CDR3 DNA | CDR3 protein
TRBJ1-2 | TRBV4-3 | NA | TRBD1 | TGCGCCAGCAGCCCAGGGACAGGGAACTATGGCTACACCTTC | CASSPGTGNYGYTF
TRBJ1-1 | TRBV15 | NA | NA | TGTGCCACCAGCAAAGTCGCGGGAACGAGGAATGAAGCTTTCTTT | CATSKVAGTRNEAFF
TRBJ1-2 | TRBV19 | NA | NA | TGTGCCAGTAGTATCTCGGTTGGTTATGGCTACACCTTC | CASSISVGYGYTF
TRBJ2-7 | TRBV5-7 | NA | TRBD1 | TGTGCCAGCAGCCACAGGGGGCTAAACCCCCCAGCCGAGCAGTACTTC | CASSHRGLNPPAEQYF
TRBJ1-2 | TRBV4-1 | NA | NA | TGCGCCAGCAGCCAAGATCTTCGGGTCCCCGATGGCTACACCTTC | CASSQDLRVPDGYTF
TRBJ2-3 | TRBV18 | NA | TRBD1 | TGTGCCAGCTCACCACTTGACAGGGGGGCTAGCACAGATACGCAGTATTTT | CASSPLDRGASTDTQYF
TRBJ1-5 | TRBV27 | few | NA | TGTGCCAGCAGTTTCCTCAATCAGCCCCAGCATTTT | CASSFLNQPQHF
TRBJ1-4 | TRBV4-1 | NA | NA | TGCGCCAGCAGCCAAGTTGGGGGGTTCGTTGAAAAACTGTTTTTT | CASSQVGGFVEKLFF
TRBJ2-7 | TRBV10-3 | few | NA | TGTGCCATCAGTGAGCCCCCGACAGCATACGAGCAGTACTTC | CAISEPPTAYEQYF
TRBJ1-1 | TRBV6-1 | NA | NA | TGTGCCAGCAGTGAACGAAGGGAGGGGCGGGACACTGAAGCTTTCTTT | CASSERREGRDTEAFF
TRBJ2-7 | TRBV14 | NA | NA | TGTGCCAGCAGCCAAGTCGTTATAGGGGCAGTCTCCTACGAGCAGTACTTC | CASSQVVIGAVSYEQYF
TRBJ2-7 | TRBV27 | NA | TRBD1 | TGTGCCAGCAGTTTCCGGGACAGGGACTACGAGCAGTACTTC | CASSFRDRDYEQYF
TRBJ2-7 | TRBV10-2 | NA | NA | TGCGCCAGCAGTGATCTCTCAGGCAGGCTCCGTTCCTACGAGCAGTACTTC | CASSDLSGRLRSYEQYF
TRBJ2-3 | TRBV15 | NA | TRBD2 | TGTGCCACCGTGGGACTAGCCGAGAGGACAGATACGCAGTATTTT | CATVGLAERTDTQYF
TRBJ2-5 | TRBV4-2 | NA | TRBD2 | TGTGCCAGCAGCCAAGGACTAGCGGGGGAAGAGACCCAGTACTTC | CASSQGLAGEETQYF
TRBJ1-4 | TRBV27 | NA | NA | TGTGCCAGCAGTCCATGGCGAAATGAAAAACTGTTTTTT | CASSPWRNEKLFF
TRBJ2-1 | TRBV28 | NA | NA | TGTGCCAGCACTTTCGGCGGTTACAATGAGCAGTTCTTC | CASTFGGYNEQFF
TRBJ2-5 | TRBV28 | NA | NA | TGTGCCAGCAGTTCGGAAGGGTGGGGAGAGACCCAGTACTTC | CASSSEGWGETQYF
TRBJ2-7 | TRBV9 | NA | NA | TGTGCCAGCAGCGTCCAGGAATCCTACGAGCAGTACTTC | CASSVQESYEQYF
TRBJ1-1 | TRBV27 | NA | NA | TGTGCCAGCAGTTTGGTCAGCGCGAACACTGAAGCTTTCTTT | CASSLVSANTEAFF
TRBJ2-5 | TRBV23-1 | NA | NA | TGCGCCAGCAGTCATAGGCGGGGCCGGGGGGAGACCCAGTACTTC | CASSHRRGRGETQYF
TRBJ2-7 | TRBV28 | NA | TRBD2 | TGTGCCAGCAGCCTAGCGGGATTGATCTGGGAGCAGTACTTC | CASSLAGLIWEQYF
TRBJ2-7 | TRBV4-3 | NA | NA | TGCGCCAGCAGCCAAGCCCGTTCCTACGAGCAGTACTTC | CASSQARSYEQYF
TRBJ1-3 | TRBV4-2 | NA | NA | TGTGCCAGCAGCCTCCCAGACAGCGGAGGTGGAAACACCATATATTTT | CASSLPDSGGGNTIYF
TRBJ2-1 | TRBV6-1 | NA | TRBD2 | TGTGCCAGCAGTGATGCTCCCCCCCAGCGGGAGGGGGACAATGAGCAGTTCTTC | CASSDAPPQREGDNEQFF
TRBJ2-1 | TRBV27 | NA | NA | TGTGCCAGCAGTTTATCATTGGGGGGCCTTCGATACAATGAGCAGTTCTTC | CASSLSLGGLRYNEQFF
TRBJ1-1 | TRBV5-6 | NA | NA | TGTGCCAGCAGCTTGGCCGGGTCAGGGGTGGCTGAAGCTTTCTTT | CASSLAGSGVAEAFF
TRBJ1-3 | TRBV4-1 | NA | NA | TGCGCCAGCAGCCAACGTCAAGTTGGAAACACCATATATTTT | CASSQRQVGNTIYF
TRBJ2-2 | TRBV11-2 | NA | TRBD2 | TGTGCCAGCAGCCTGACAGGAGGCGGGAGGCCCGGGGAGCTGTTTTTT | CASSLTGGGRPGELFF
TRBJ2-2 | TRBV4-3 | NA | NA | TGCGCCAGCAGCCAAGAGGATCTCGGGACCGCGGGCACCGGGGAGCTGTTTTTT | CASSQEDLGTAGTGELFF
TRBJ2-7 | TRBV10-2 | NA | TRBD2 | TGCGCCAGCACCGGGTTCGGTAGCGGGAAGGTCGAGCAGTACTTC | CASTGFGSGKVEQYF
TRBJ2-6 | TRBV5-1 | NA | NA | TGCGCCAGCAGCAGTTCTTCACTACAGGGAGGTGGGGCCAACGTCCTGACTTTC | CASSSSSLQGGGANVLTF
TRBJ2-1 | TRBV6-5 | NA | NA | TGTGCCAGCAGTTACTCGGTATCTAGCGCCTACAATGAGCAGTTCTTC | CASSYSVSSAYNEQFF
TRBJ1-4 | TRBV6-1 | NA | NA | TGTGCCAGCAGTGATGGCAGGGCTAGGGAAAAACTGTTTTTT | CASSDGRAREKLFF
TRBJ2-5 | TRBV5-6 | NA | TRBD1 | TGTGCCAGCAGCTCCGACAGGGCCTACCAAGAGACCCAGTACTTC | CASSSDRAYQETQYF
TRBJ1-2 | TRBV4-3 | NA | NA | TGCGCCAGCAGCCAAGATAGGGACCTAGCCCTTGATGGCTACACCTTC | CASSQDRDLALDGYTF
TRBJ2-3 | TRBV20-1 | NA | NA | TGCAGTGCTCAAGTGGCAGATACGCAGTATTTT | CSAQVADTQYF